These T cell receptor beta chains were read from a single sample in a study of cytomegalovirus exposure and HLA in healthy donors. The repertoire was sequenced with immunoSEQ multiplex PCR; TCRdb's copy has only in-frame clones and lacks some. The repertoire holds roughly 100,000 clones, with about three quarters as singletons. Sequenced sample: PBMCs. These receptors came from a woman aged 18-29 years in good health and CMV-seropositive. Both conserved end residues are part of each CDR3. Fields, in order: D gene, J gene, V gene, clone size, CDR3 protein, CDR3 DNA. D genes are given only for firm matches. Only part of the rows carry a size: once, few, many, or a class if the clone is expanded.

TRBD1	TRBJ1-2	TRBV19	NA	CASSYGQGGYTF	TGTGCCAGTAGTTATGGACAGGGAGGCTACACCTTC
TRBD1	TRBJ2-7	TRBV6-5	NA	CASSGTGNSYEQYF	TGTGCCAGCAGTGGGACAGGGAACTCCTACGAGCAGTACTTC
NA	TRBJ2-7	TRBV28	NA	CASSWARGGYEQYF	TGTGCCAGCAGCTGGGCTAGGGGCGGTTACGAGCAGTACTTC
NA	TRBJ1-2	TRBV7-6	NA	CASSPNPTAIYGYTF	TGTGCCAGCAGCCCTAACCCGACAGCCATCTATGGCTACACCTTC
TRBD2	TRBJ2-7	TRBV27	NA	CASTQSGRLYEQYF	TGTGCCAGCACCCAGTCCGGGAGGCTCTACGAGCAGTACTTC
TRBD1	TRBJ1-1	TRBV29-1	NA	CRITGGAGTEAFF	TGCAGGATTACAGGGGGCGCCGGCACTGAAGCTTTCTTT
NA	TRBJ1-2	TRBV5-1	NA	CASSLQPGSGGYTF	TGCGCCAGCAGCTTGCAACCCGGGTCTGGTGGCTACACCTTC
NA	TRBJ2-4	TRBV9	NA	CASSADSDIQYF	TGTGCCAGCAGCGCGGACTCGGACATTCAGTACTTC
TRBD1	TRBJ1-4	TRBV19	NA	CASSFAGTVSEKLFF	TGTGCCAGTAGTTTCGCCGGGACAGTTTCCGAAAAACTGTTTTTT
TRBD1	TRBJ1-2	TRBV27	NA	CASSFRQGVGGYTF	TGTGCCAGCAGTTTTAGACAGGGGGTTGGTGGCTACACCTTC
TRBD1	TRBJ1-1	TRBV29-1	NA	CSVERGTDRFEAFF	TGCAGCGTTGAGAGGGGTACGGACAGGTTTGAAGCTTTCTTT
TRBD1	TRBJ2-1	TRBV27	medium-sized	CASSLSLGTGGIEQFF	TGTGCCAGCAGTTTATCACTAGGGACAGGGGGAATTGAGCAGTTCTTC
NA	TRBJ1-1	TRBV5-6	NA	CASSFLSERAEAFF	TGTGCCAGCAGCTTCCTCTCGGAGAGGGCTGAAGCTTTCTTT
NA	TRBJ1-6	TRBV30	NA	CACQDSSEASPLHF	TGTGCCTGTCAAGACTCTTCGGAGGCGTCACCCCTCCACTTT
TRBD2	TRBJ2-7	TRBV5-4	few	CASSATSGNYEQYF	TGTGCCAGCAGCGCGACTAGCGGGAACTACGAGCAGTACTTC
NA	TRBJ1-6	TRBV30	NA	CAWSVDGGNSPLHF	TGTGCCTGGAGTGTAGACGGGGGTAATTCACCCCTCCACTTT
TRBD2	TRBJ2-7	TRBV11-3	NA	CASSYPALAATYEQYF	TGTGCCAGCAGCTACCCTGCACTAGCGGCAACCTACGAGCAGTACTTC
NA	TRBJ1-5	TRBV28	NA	CASTLAPRLEQPQHF	TGTGCCAGCACCCTAGCCCCAAGACTGGAACAGCCCCAGCATTTT
NA	TRBJ1-3	TRBV25-1	few	CASSELGVGNTIYF	TGTGCCAGCAGTGAATTAGGGGTCGGAAACACCATATATTTT
TRBD2	TRBJ2-1	TRBV11-2	NA	CASSLGGLAGGPFEQFF	TGTGCCAGCAGCTTAGGCGGTCTAGCGGGAGGGCCTTTTGAGCAGTTCTTC
NA	TRBJ1-3	TRBV7-9	NA	CASSLGQGHSGNTIYF	TGTGCCAGCAGCTTAGGGCAGGGCCACTCTGGAAACACCATATATTTT
TRBD1	TRBJ2-6	TRBV2	NA	CASRTGGIGANVLTF	TGTGCCAGCAGGACAGGGGGGATTGGGGCCAACGTCCTGACTTTC
NA	TRBJ1-1	TRBV11-2	NA	CASSTQGGNTEAFF	TGTGCCAGCAGCACCCAAGGGGGGAACACTGAAGCTTTCTTT
TRBD2	TRBJ2-5	TRBV15	NA	CATGRAEQETQYF	TGTGCCACCGGGAGGGCCGAGCAAGAGACCCAGTACTTC
NA	TRBJ2-7	TRBV2	NA	CASSVDYGNEQYF	TGTGCCAGCAGTGTTGACTACGGCAACGAGCAGTACTTC
NA	TRBJ2-7	TRBV4-1	NA	CASSQSAYSYEQYF	TGCGCCAGCAGCCAGAGCGCCTACTCCTACGAGCAGTACTTC
TRBD2	TRBJ2-5	TRBV5-4	NA	CASSLTSGTRETQYF	TGTGCCAGCAGCTTAACTAGCGGGACCCGGGAGACCCAGTACTTC
NA	TRBJ2-7	TRBV11-1	NA	CASSLLQGYEQYF	TGTGCCAGCAGCTTATTACAGGGATACGAGCAGTACTTC
TRBD1	TRBJ1-3	TRBV7-2	NA	CASSTRGAGNTIYF	TGTGCCAGCAGCACCAGGGGGGCTGGAAACACCATATATTTT
TRBD2	TRBJ2-7	TRBV6-1	once	CASHQRDGLYEQYF	TGTGCCAGCCACCAGCGGGACGGCCTCTACGAGCAGTACTTC
TRBD2	TRBJ2-5	TRBV5-4	few	CASSSNSGSQETQYF	TGTGCCAGCAGCTCCAATAGCGGGAGCCAAGAGACCCAGTACTTC
NA	TRBJ2-7	TRBV27	NA	CASSLTDYGYEQYF	TGTGCCAGCAGCCTGACTGATTACGGCTACGAGCAGTACTTC
TRBD2	TRBJ2-1	TRBV11-2	NA	CASSSQRGGGYNEQFF	TGTGCCAGCAGCAGCCAGCGGGGCGGTGGATACAATGAGCAGTTCTTC
NA	TRBJ1-5	TRBV15	NA	CATSRESYQPQHF	TGTGCCACCAGCAGAGAGTCTTATCAGCCCCAGCATTTT
NA	TRBJ2-1	TRBV6-5	NA	CASTQPPSGQFF	TGTGCCAGCACCCAACCCCCCAGTGGGCAGTTCTTC
TRBD1	TRBJ2-5	TRBV6-1	few	CASSGRDRYQETQYF	TGTGCCAGCAGTGGGCGGGACAGGTATCAAGAGACCCAGTACTTC
NA	TRBJ1-1	TRBV19	NA	CASRIARTAQNTEAFF	TGTGCCAGTCGAATAGCCAGGACAGCGCAGAACACTGAAGCTTTCTTT
NA	TRBJ2-3	TRBV7-6	NA	CASSSTDSADTQYF	TGTGCCAGCAGCTCAACGGACAGTGCAGATACGCAGTATTTT
TRBD2	TRBJ2-1	TRBV11-2	NA	CASSLTSGYQFF	TGTGCCAGCAGCTTAACTAGCGGCTACCAGTTCTTC
TRBD2	TRBJ2-1	TRBV6-5	NA	CASSSPGLANEQFF	TGTGCCAGCAGTAGCCCGGGACTAGCCAATGAGCAGTTCTTC
TRBD2	TRBJ2-1	TRBV2	NA	CASTWGTSGRNEQFF	TGTGCCAGCACTTGGGGGACTAGCGGCAGAAATGAGCAGTTCTTC
NA	TRBJ1-5	TRBV30	NA	CAWSGQRNQPQHF	TGTGCCTGGAGCGGACAGCGCAATCAGCCCCAGCATTTT
NA	TRBJ2-1	TRBV18	NA	CASSPVPHNEQFF	TGTGCCAGCTCACCTGTCCCTCACAATGAGCAGTTCTTC
NA	TRBJ1-1	TRBV11-2	NA	CASSLFSGRADTEAFF	TGTGCCAGCAGCTTATTTAGCGGCAGGGCGGACACTGAAGCTTTCTTT
NA	TRBJ2-3	TRBV5-4	NA	CASSLRQVGDTQYF	TGTGCCAGCAGCTTGCGGCAGGTTGGCGATACGCAGTATTTT
TRBD2	TRBJ2-3	TRBV5-1	NA	CASSSTSGPLAGRSDTQYF	TGCGCCAGCAGCTCAACATCGGGCCCTCTAGCGGGAAGATCAGATACGCAGTATTTT